The TCR beta chain under discussion was sequenced for a study of cytomegalovirus exposure and HLA in healthy donors (dated by TCRdb to between 2016 and 2019). Some background on the complete study: According to a later analysis, one platform produced both the 100 to 150 validation repertoires and the approximately 600 repertoires of the first cohort. High-throughput TCR immunosequencing, statistical association of individual TCRs with disease status, and machine learning were combined to predict cytomegalovirus infection status. In addition to the first cohort of hundreds of subjects, a separate validation cohort of 120 different subjects was used. The study aimed to test whether signatures of past pathogen exposure could be identified by cataloging public T cell receptors. On the study overall, not on this receptor specifically: Cytomegalovirus status was reported to be diagnosed by the classifier with high specificity and sensitivity in both the original and validation cohorts. The validation cohort had no HLA typing available for a later analysis, so co-occurrence within that cohort was assessed over all 120 or so repertoires. According to the authors, the approach could potentially be generalized to other disease states and immunological phenotypes. A total of fewer than 200 TCR beta chains were listed by the study as associated with cytomegalovirus. A later analysis found that TCRs clustered in the first cohort also tended to co-occur in the 120 validation repertoires, with approximately 95% of cluster scores above 0. Across donors, most TCR sequences were observed very rarely, whereas some public TCRs were present in many individuals. Three of the identified cytomegalovirus-associated TCR beta chains were confirmed in vitro to be specific for cytomegalovirus antigens.

Spanning cysteine to phenylalanine, the CDR3 consists of 16 amino acids. Only the CDR3 part of the read is kept: 48 bases, read in frame from the first base. V loses 2 bases at its end and J loses 1 base; junction bases beyond the gene matches: 7. CDR1 and CDR2 (LNHDA, SQIVND) derive from the germline V gene (reference sequence). Donors formed part of the validation cohort, which comprised some 120 subjects and was distinct from the first cohort of several hundred subjects. Note on this clone: Its antigen is still unknown. No per-base quality is available; no much larger clone lies one base away.

The method was the immunoSEQ multiplex PCR assay. The published analysis was carried out like this. A statistical classification framework was built to diagnose cytomegalovirus status from the catalog of TCR beta chain sequences. What TCRdb holds here is the immuneACCESS table cut down to in-frame rearrangements. Part of the clones is not present; checked against another copy, under half of the missing clones reflect an unresolved V gene, and the others are unexplained. V, J and clone size were drawn from that table, and D and trimming were deduced from the DNA. In all, the sample holds 300,000 or so clones, and over 75% of those were seen once. The ten largest clonotypes hold around 0.88% of the sample.

This TCR was recovered from a young man in good health and CMV-seronegative. In this chain, TRBV19 is recombined with TRBJ2-5; TRBD1 aligns with 7 central bases. Material for sequencing was PBMCs. At the DNA level, the sequence is TGTGCCAGTAGTATACCGGGACAGTCGACCCAAGAGACCCAGTACTTC. Translation gives CASSIPGQSTQETQYF.